Shown below are 2 T cell receptor beta chains from a single sample sequenced in a study of T cells after yellow fever vaccination (dated by TCRdb to the late 2010s). To prepare the library, 5' RACE was applied. TCRdb lists the instrument as Illumina HiSeq 2500. In TCRdb, the public reads were trimmed at Q25 with fastp and aligned with MiXCR, with productive beta chains retained. Rows with one shared CDR3 protein collapse into an entry with the most common genes and DNA. This sample gives under 300,000 distinct CDR3 sequences in total; less than 9% of them show up just once. Jointly, the top ten make up more than 0.8% of the sample. Read against the paper, the sample's treatment or condition label means: live attenuated yellow fever vaccine strain. Sequences were derived from CD4+ T cells sorted from PBMCs, sampled 15 days after the yellow fever booster vaccination. The receptors were sampled from a man aged 30 to 45 who received the YFV17D yellow fever vaccine.

This clonotype was counted ten times or more. The J gene is TRBJ1-3, the V gene TRBV12-3 or TRBV12-4, with D perhaps TRBD1 (5 bases). CDR3 length equals 12 residues. V was cut by 6 bases and J by 6 bases, with 9 bases left in between. CDR3 loop: CASSLGENTIYF. The CDR3 nucleotides read TGTGCCAGCAGCTTGGGGGAAAACACCATATATTTT.

V usage is TRBV30 and J usage is TRBJ2-2; no definite D call. The CDR3 spans 14 residues. Germline values: CDR1 GTSNPN, CDR2 SVGIG (reference sequence). V was cut by 1 base and J by 6 bases, with 12 bases left in between. CDR3: CAWSATHTAGELFF. In DNA form, the CDR3 reads TGTGCCTGGAGTGCCACCCATACGGCCGGGGAGCTGTTTTTT. The full variable domain, in which reference TRBV30 and TRBJ2-2 provide the parts outside the CDR3, is SQTIHQWPATLVQPVGSPLSLECTVEGTSNPNLYWYRQAAGRGLQLLFYSVGIGQISSEVPQNLSASRPQDRQFILSSKKLLLSDSGFYLCAWSATHTAGELFFGEGSRLTVL.